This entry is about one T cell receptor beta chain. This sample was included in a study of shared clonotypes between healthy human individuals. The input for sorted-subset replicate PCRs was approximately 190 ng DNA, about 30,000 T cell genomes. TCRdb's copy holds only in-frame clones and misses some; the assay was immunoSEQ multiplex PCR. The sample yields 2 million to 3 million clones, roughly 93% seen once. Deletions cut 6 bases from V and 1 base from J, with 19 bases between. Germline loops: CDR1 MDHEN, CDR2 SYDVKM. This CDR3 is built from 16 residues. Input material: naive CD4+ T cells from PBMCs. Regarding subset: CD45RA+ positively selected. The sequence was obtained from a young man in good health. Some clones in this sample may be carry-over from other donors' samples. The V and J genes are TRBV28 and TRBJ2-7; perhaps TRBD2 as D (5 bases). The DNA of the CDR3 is TGTGCCAGCAGAAGCGAGCGGCGAGGTTGGTCCTACGAGCAGTACTTC. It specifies CASRSERRGWSYEQYF.